This entry lists 14 T cell receptor beta chains sequenced from one sample in a study of CD8+ T cells in alopecia areata. Treatment of the sample: oral pan-JAK inhibitor, 5-10 mg twice daily. Extraction and reverse transcription of RNA yielded cDNA as the sequencing template. Using immunoSEQ multiplex PCR, the repertoire was profiled, and TCRdb retains in-frame clones only, with some absent. The table includes 95,000 to 110,000 clones, roughly 89% detected once. Sequenced material: CD8+ T cells sorted from blood, taken at week 24, from a patient treated with tofacitinib. Receptors were obtained from a human donor with alopecia areata.

DNA for the CDR3: TGTGCCAGCAGTTACTCGATGATTCCTGGAAACACCATATATTTT. Encoded protein: CASSYSMIPGNTIYF. The chain carries TRBV6-6 and TRBJ1-3; D remains ambiguous. V lost 0 bases, J lost 2 bases, and 8 bases lay in between. CDR3 length equals 15 residues. Germline V CDR1 and CDR2: MNHNY, SVGAGI (reference sequence).

The rearrangement links TRBV27 to TRBJ2-3, with D possibly being TRBD1 or TRBD2 (6 bases each). With 7 bases removed from V and 1 base from J, the gap between germline ends came to 18 bases. Germline values: CDR1 MNHEY, CDR2 SMNVEV (reference sequence). This CDR3 is built from 16 residues. CDR3 in amino acids: CASTVRGDKRTDTQYF. The CDR3 nucleotides read TGTGCCAGCACCGTAAGGGGGGACAAACGCACAGATACGCAGTATTTT.

The CDR3 sequence is CASSALGGPGETQYF. The DNA of the CDR3 is TGTGCCAGTAGTGCCCTGGGGGGGCCGGGAGAGACCCAGTACTTC. The chain has TRBV19 and TRBJ2-5; TRBD2 might be the D (7 bases). Germline V gene lookup returns CDR1 LNHDA and CDR2 SQIVND (reference sequence). The CDR3 spans 15 residues. With 5 bases removed from V and 4 bases from J, the gap between germline ends came to 17 bases. The entire variable domain, with the rest obtained from reference TRBV19 and TRBJ2-5, is as follows: DGGITQSPKYLFRKEGQNVTLSCEQNLNHDAMYWYRQDPGQGLRLIYYSQIVNDFQKGDIAEGYSVSREKKESFPLTVTSAQKNPTAFYLCASSALGGPGETQYFGPGTRLLVL.

The chain combines TRBV5-4 with TRBJ1-1; D remains unclear. This CDR3 spans 13 amino acids. Trimming stripped 4 bases from V and 1 base from J, with 8 bases between. CDR1 SGHNT and CDR2 YYREEE come from the germline V gene (reference sequence). This CDR3 is CASSPGGNTEAFF. For the CDR3, the DNA is TGTGCCAGCAGCCCTGGTGGGAACACTGAAGCTTTCTTT. The variable domain in full, with the rest retrieved from reference TRBV5-4 and TRBJ1-1, is ETGVTQSPTHLIKTRGQQVTLRCSSQSGHNTVSWYQQALGQGPQFIFQYYREEENGRGNFPPRFSGLQFPNYSSELNVNALELDDSALYLCASSPGGNTEAFFGQGTRLTVV.

The V and J genes are TRBV5-1 and TRBJ2-3; D not certain. The V end lost 0 bases, the J end lost 0 bases, and 11 bases lay between the germline ends. This CDR3 contains 16 residues. Germline V gives CDR1 SGHRS, CDR2 YFSETQ. In nucleotides, the CDR3 is TGCGCCAGCAGCTTGGGCGGAAGGGCGAGCACAGATACGCAGTATTTT. Translating gives CASSLGGRASTDTQYF.

This chain links TRBV11-2 with TRBJ2-6, with TRBD1 identical over 8 bases. Germline V lookup: CDR1 SGHAT, CDR2 FQNNGV. Trimming cost V 5 bases and J 1 base; bases outside gene matches: 7. This CDR3 has 17 residues. The CDR3 sequence is CASSPRTGRSGANVLTF. The CDR3 nucleotides read TGTGCCAGCAGCCCACGGACAGGGAGGTCTGGGGCCAACGTCCTGACTTTC.

This clone has a single count. The chain has TRBV25-1 and TRBJ2-5; D possibly uses TRBD1 or TRBD2 (6 bases each). The CDR3 is 15 amino acids. Germline-derived CDR1 and CDR2 are MGHDK and SYGVNS. V shed 0 bases and J shed 9 bases, with 17 bases lying between them. The CDR3 nucleotides read TGTGCCAGCAGTGAATATGGCGGCAGGGGACTTGCCCAGTACTTC. This gives the protein CASSEYGGRGLAQYF.

The chain recombines TRBV4-3 with TRBJ1-2; D is possibly TRBD1 (5 bases). CDR1 is LGHNA and CDR2 is YSLEER in the germline V gene. The CDR3 is 15 amino acids. V gave up 4 bases and J gave up 2 bases, with 14 bases separating them. For the CDR3, the DNA is TGCGCCAGCAGCCCCTACCGGGGGGGGAACTATGGCTACACCTTC. Residues: CASSPYRGGNYGYTF.

The V call is TRBV4-3, the J call TRBJ2-1; 12 positions agree with TRBD2. The CDR3 loop spans 18 amino acids. Germline assignment: CDR1 LGHNA and CDR2 YSLEER. J gave up 7 bases and V 0 bases, and 10 bases lay outside the gene matches. The DNA of the CDR3 is TGCGCCAGCAGCCAAGATCGGGCTAGCGGGGGGGCTGGAAATGAGCAGTTCTTC. It specifies CASSQDRASGGAGNEQFF.

This rearrangement joins TRBV6-5 to TRBJ1-2, with D possibly TRBD1 on 6 matching bases. CDR1 is MNHEY and CDR2 is SVGAGI in the germline V gene. The CDR3 has 13 residues. V gave up 0 bases and J gave up 7 bases, with 9 bases separating them. CDR3: CASSYSRGGGYTF. The CDR3 DNA reads TGTGCCAGCAGTTACTCAAGGGGGGGTGGCTACACCTTC.

The rearrangement joins TRBV2 to TRBJ1-6, with 9 bases lining up with TRBD1. This CDR3 contains 16 residues. V was clipped by 5 bases and J by 10 bases; unmatched bases: 12. Germline CDR1 and CDR2: SNHLY and FYNNEI. The CDR3 DNA reads as TGTGCCAGCAGTACTGGACAGGGGTACGGGCACTCACCCCTCCACTTT. It codes for CASSTGQGYGHSPLHF.

The J gene is TRBJ2-1, the V gene TRBV7-6; tentatively, D is TRBD2 (7 bases). CDR3 length: 14 residues. Germline values: CDR1 SGHVS, CDR2 FNYEAQ. V was shortened by 6 bases and J by 6 bases, with 15 bases between the two germline ends. CDR3 sequence (DNA): TGTGCCAGCAGTCTAGGGGGGGTCTTCAATGAGCAGTTCTTC. Residues: CASSLGGVFNEQFF.

J is TRBJ1-1 and V is TRBV7-9; D call uncertain. Germline-derived CDR1 and CDR2 are SEHNR and FQNEAQ (reference sequence). The CDR3 has 15 amino acids. V shed 1 base and J shed 0 bases, with 9 bases lying between them. The CDR3 DNA sequence: TGTGCCAGCAGCTTAGATTATAGCCTGAACACTGAAGCTTTCTTT. Amino acid sequence: CASSLDYSLNTEAFF.

A single count supports this clone. This chain joins TRBV9 and TRBJ2-5; D is unclear. Trimming took 0 bases from V and 5 from J, leaving 8 bases between them. The CDR3 runs 13 residues. The V gene's germline CDR1 is SGDLS and CDR2 YYNGEE. DNA for the CDR3: TGTGCCAGCAGCGTAGGAGGATTGGAGACCCAGTACTTC. It is translated as CASSVGGLETQYF.